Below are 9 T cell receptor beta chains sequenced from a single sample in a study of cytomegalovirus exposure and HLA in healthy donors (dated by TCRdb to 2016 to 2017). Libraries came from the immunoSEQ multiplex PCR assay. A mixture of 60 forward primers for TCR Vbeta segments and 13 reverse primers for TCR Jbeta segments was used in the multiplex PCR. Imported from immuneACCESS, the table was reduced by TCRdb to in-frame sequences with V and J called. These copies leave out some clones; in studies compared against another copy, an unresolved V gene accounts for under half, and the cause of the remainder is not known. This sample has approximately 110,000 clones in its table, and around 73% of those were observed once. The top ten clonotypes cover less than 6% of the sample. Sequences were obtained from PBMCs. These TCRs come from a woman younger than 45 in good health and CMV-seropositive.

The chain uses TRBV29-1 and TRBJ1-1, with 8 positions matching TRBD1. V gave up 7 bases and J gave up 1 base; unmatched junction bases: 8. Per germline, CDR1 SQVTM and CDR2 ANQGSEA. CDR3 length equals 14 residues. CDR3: CSAGQGGTNTEAFF. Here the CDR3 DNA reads TGCAGCGCCGGACAGGGAGGAACGAACACTGAAGCTTTCTTT.

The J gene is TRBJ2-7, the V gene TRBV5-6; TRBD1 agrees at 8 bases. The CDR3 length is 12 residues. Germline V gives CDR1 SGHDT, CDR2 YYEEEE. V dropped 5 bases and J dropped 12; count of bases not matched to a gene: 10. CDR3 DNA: TGTGCCAGCAGTTACGGGACAGGTCCTCCGTACTTC. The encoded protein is CASSYGTGPPYF.

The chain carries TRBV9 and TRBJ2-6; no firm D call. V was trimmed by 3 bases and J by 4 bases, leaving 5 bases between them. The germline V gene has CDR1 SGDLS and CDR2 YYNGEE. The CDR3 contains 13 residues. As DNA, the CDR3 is TGTGCCAGCAGCGAGAGAGGGGCCAACGTCCTGACTTTC. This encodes CASSERGANVLTF.

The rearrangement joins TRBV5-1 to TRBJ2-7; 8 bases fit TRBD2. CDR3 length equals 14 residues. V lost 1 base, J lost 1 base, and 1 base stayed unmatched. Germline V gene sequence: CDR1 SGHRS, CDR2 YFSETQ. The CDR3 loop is CASSLTSGSYEQYF. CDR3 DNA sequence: TGCGCCAGCAGCTTGACTAGCGGATCCTACGAGCAGTACTTC.

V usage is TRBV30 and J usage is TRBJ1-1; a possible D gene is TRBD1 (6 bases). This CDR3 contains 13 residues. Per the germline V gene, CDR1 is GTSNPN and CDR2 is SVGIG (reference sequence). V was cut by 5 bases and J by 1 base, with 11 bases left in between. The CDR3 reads CAWGTMGNTEAFF. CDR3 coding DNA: TGTGCCTGGGGGACAATGGGGAACACTGAAGCTTTCTTT. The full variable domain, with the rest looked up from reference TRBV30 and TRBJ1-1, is SQTIHQWPATLVQPVGSPLSLECTVEGTSNPNLYWYRQAAGRGLQLLFYSVGIGQISSEVPQNLSASRPQDRQFILSSKKLLLSDSGFYLCAWGTMGNTEAFFGQGTRLTVV.

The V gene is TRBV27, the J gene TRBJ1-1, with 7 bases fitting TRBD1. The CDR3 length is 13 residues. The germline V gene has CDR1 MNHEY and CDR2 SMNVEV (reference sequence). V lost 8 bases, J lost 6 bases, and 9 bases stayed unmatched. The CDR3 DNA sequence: TGTGCCAGCTGGGCTGGCCAGGGGGCTGAAGCTTTCTTT. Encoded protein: CASWAGQGAEAFF.

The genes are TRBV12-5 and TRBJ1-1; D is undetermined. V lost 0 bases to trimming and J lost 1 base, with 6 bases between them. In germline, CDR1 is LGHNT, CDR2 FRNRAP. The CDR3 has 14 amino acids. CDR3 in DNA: TGTGCTAGTGGTTTGGTATTCGGGAACACTGAAGCTTTCTTT. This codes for CASGLVFGNTEAFF.

The chain's CDR3 is CASSLETIGHVQETQYF. DNA of the CDR3: TGTGCCAGCAGCTTAGAGACGATCGGACACGTCCAAGAGACCCAGTACTTC. The chain is built from TRBV11-3 and TRBJ2-5; TRBD1 is a possible D gene (5 bases). The CDR3 extends over 17 amino acids. With 0 bases removed from V and 1 base from J, the gap between germline ends came to 15 bases. Germline assignment: CDR1 SGHNT and CDR2 YENEEA.

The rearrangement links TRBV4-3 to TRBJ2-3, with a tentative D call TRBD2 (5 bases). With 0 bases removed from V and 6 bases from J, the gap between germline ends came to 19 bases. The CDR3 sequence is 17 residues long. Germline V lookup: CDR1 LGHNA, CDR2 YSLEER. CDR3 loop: CASSQDRWVRVSDTQYF. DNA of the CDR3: TGCGCCAGCAGCCAAGATCGATGGGTGCGGGTATCGGATACGCAGTATTTT.